This is a list of T cell receptor beta chains from one sample in a study of T cell responses to AZD1222 COVID-19 vaccine. Using immunoSEQ multiplex PCR, the repertoire was profiled, and TCRdb retains in-frame clones only, with some absent. The sample consists of some 200,000 clones, just under 90% of them appearing once. Sequencing used peripheral blood, obtained on day 0 of AZD1222 vaccination. All receptors derive from an adult in good health. Both conserved end residues are part of each CDR3. The D gene is left open where the match is weak. Size is stated for part of the rows, as once, few or many counts, or as a class when the clone is expanded.

D gene	clone size	V gene	J gene	CDR3 DNA	CDR3 protein
-	-	TRBV2	TRBJ2-2	TGTGCCAGCAACTTTTATCCCATGGGGGGGGAGCTGTTTTTT	CASNFYPMGGELFF
TRBD1	once	TRBV7-2	TRBJ1-2	TGTGCCAGCAGCCCCCGACCCGGGACAGAAAACTATGGCTACACCTTC	CASSPRPGTENYGYTF
TRBD2	few	TRBV9	TRBJ2-7	TGTGCCAGCAGCGTAGGCGGAGTAGCGGGGCCCTCGGGTGAGCAGTACTTC	CASSVGGVAGPSGEQYF
-	-	TRBV5-1	TRBJ1-4	TGCGCCAGCAGTCGGGGGGCTCAAGAGGAAAAACTGTTTTTT	CASSRGAQEEKLFF
-	-	TRBV20-1	TRBJ1-4	TGCAGTGCTAGTACAGGGATGGACGAAAAACTGTTTTTT	CSASTGMDEKLFF
-	once	TRBV28	TRBJ1-5	TGTGCCAGCAGTCCCTCGGGGCCGGGGGGAGGCAATCAGCCCCAGCATTTT	CASSPSGPGGGNQPQHF
-	once	TRBV6-1	TRBJ2-7	TGTGCCAGCAGTGAGCCGGGGGAGGTTTCCTACGAGCAGTACTTC	CASSEPGEVSYEQYF
TRBD1	-	TRBV10-3	TRBJ1-3	TGTGCCATCAGCGCCCTGTCGACAGGGGACGGAAACACCATATATTTT	CAISALSTGDGNTIYF
TRBD1	-	TRBV4-2	TRBJ1-2	TGTGCCAGCAGCCAGCAATGGACAGGGGGCTATGGCTACACCTTC	CASSQQWTGGYGYTF
TRBD1	-	TRBV2	TRBJ2-3	TGTGCCAGCAGTGTAAACAGGGGCAGGGATACGCAGTATTTT	CASSVNRGRDTQYF
-	-	TRBV4-3	TRBJ1-1	TGCGCCAGCAGCAAGGGTCGGGTAATAGGGAACACTGAAGCTTTCTTT	CASSKGRVIGNTEAFF
TRBD2	-	TRBV19	TRBJ2-2	TGTGCCAGTAAGCTCGGGGGGAATATTGCCGGGGAGCTGTTTTTT	CASKLGGNIAGELFF
-	-	TRBV7-2	TRBJ2-1	TGTGCCAGCAGCCTCCGGCCTAATGAGCAGTTCTTC	CASSLRPNEQFF
-	-	TRBV30	TRBJ1-5	TGTGCCTGGAGTCCAACGGGACGGCTCAATCAGCCCCAGCATTTT	CAWSPTGRLNQPQHF
-	-	TRBV6-5	TRBJ1-2	TGTGCCAGCAGCCAGTCCCCCGTACATGGCTACACCTTC	CASSQSPVHGYTF
-	once	TRBV2	TRBJ2-7	TGTGCCAGCAGAGCGGGACACAGTTTCTCCTACGAGCAGTACTTC	CASRAGHSFSYEQYF
TRBD1	-	TRBV7-2	TRBJ2-7	TGTGCCAGCAGCACCGGGACAGGGTTCTACGAGCAGTACTTC	CASSTGTGFYEQYF
-	-	TRBV2	TRBJ2-1	TGTGCCAGCAGTGAGGATGGCTACTACAATGAGCAGTTCTTC	CASSEDGYYNEQFF
-	-	TRBV6-5	TRBJ2-6	TGTGCCCTTACGCCAGGGGGGTCTGGGGCCAACGTCCTGACTTTC	CALTPGGSGANVLTF
-	-	TRBV5-6	TRBJ1-6	TGTGCCAGCAGCTTGTCGACGGATTCACCCCTCCACTTT	CASSLSTDSPLHF
TRBD1	-	TRBV5-6	TRBJ1-3	TGTGCCAGCAGCGAACAGGGGGCTGCCTACTCTGGAAACACCATATATTTT	CASSEQGAAYSGNTIYF
TRBD1	once	TRBV19	TRBJ1-4	TGTGCCAGTAGTCCACAGGACAGGTTCGCAACTAATGAAAAACTGTTTTTT	CASSPQDRFATNEKLFF
-	once	TRBV24-1	TRBJ2-2	TGTGCCACCTCCTCGCGCGGGGAGCTGTTTTTT	CATSSRGELFF
-	once	TRBV9	TRBJ2-3	TGTGCCAGCAGCGCCCGTGGAGGTTCTAGCACAGATACGCAGTATTTT	CASSARGGSSTDTQYF
-	-	TRBV19	TRBJ2-4	TGTGCCAGTGGGATCACAGGTTCTCTAGCCAAAAACATTCAGTACTTC	CASGITGSLAKNIQYF
-	-	TRBV2	TRBJ1-2	TGTGCCAGCAGTGAAGATGGGACACCCACTAACTATGGCTACACCTTC	CASSEDGTPTNYGYTF
-	-	TRBV16	TRBJ2-7	TGTGCCAGCAGCCAAGCCAGAACCTACGAGCAGTACTTC	CASSQARTYEQYF
-	-	TRBV3-1/TRBV3-2	TRBJ1-5	TGTGCCAGCAGCCAAGCGGCGGGCTTGGAGCCCCAGCATTTT	CASSQAAGLEPQHF
-	-	TRBV7-2	TRBJ1-5	TGTGCCAGCAGCTTAGGGCCTAATCAGCCCCAGCATTTT	CASSLGPNQPQHF
TRBD1	-	TRBV4-2	TRBJ1-5	TGTGCCAGCAGCCAGGACTGGACAGGTGGTCAGCCCCAGCATTTT	CASSQDWTGGQPQHF
-	once	TRBV6-5	TRBJ1-5	TGTGCCAGCTCCAGGGGCTCAGGCAATCAGCCCCAGCATTTT	CASSRGSGNQPQHF
TRBD2	-	TRBV6-1	TRBJ2-1	TGTGCCAGCAGTGATATGGGACGGACTAGCGGCAATGAGCAGTTCTTC	CASSDMGRTSGNEQFF
TRBD2	few	TRBV9	TRBJ2-1	TGTGCCAGCAGCGTAGGGGGACTACTTTACAATGAGCAGTTCTTC	CASSVGGLLYNEQFF
-	-	TRBV6-2/TRBV6-3	TRBJ2-5	TGTGCCAGCAGTTACATCCAAAGGGACCAAGAGACCCAGTACTTC	CASSYIQRDQETQYF
-	-	TRBV4-3	TRBJ1-1	TGCGCCAGCAGCCAAGATGGCACGGTGAACACTGAAGCTTTCTTT	CASSQDGTVNTEAFF
TRBD1	-	TRBV7-9	TRBJ2-7	TGTGCCAGCAGCTTGAACCAGGGGGCGCCTGAGCAGTACTTC	CASSLNQGAPEQYF
-	large	TRBV13	TRBJ2-7	TGTGCCAGCAGCCTTGAGGCGGCCTACGAGCAGTACTTC	CASSLEAAYEQYF
TRBD1	once	TRBV19	TRBJ1-5	TGTGCCAGTAGTAGTGGACAGGTTAATCAGCCCCAGCATTTT	CASSSGQVNQPQHF
TRBD2	-	TRBV5-1	TRBJ2-5	TGCGCCAGCAGCTCGACTAGCGGGGGAAAGACCCAGTACTTC	CASSSTSGGKTQYF
TRBD1	-	TRBV7-9	TRBJ1-5	TGTGCCAGCAGCTTTTACAGGGGTGGTATCGATCAGCCCCAGCATTTT	CASSFYRGGIDQPQHF
TRBD1	once	TRBV5-1	TRBJ1-1	TGCGCCAGCAGCTTGGCCGACAGGGAAGGAGCTTTCTTT	CASSLADREGAFF
TRBD2	-	TRBV7-9	TRBJ2-1	TGTGCCAGCAGCTTTACTAGCGGGAGGCTAAATGAGCAGTTCTTC	CASSFTSGRLNEQFF
-	-	TRBV4-1	TRBJ2-2	TGCGCCAGCAGCCAAGTGGGACGCACCTGGGAGCTGTTTTTT	CASSQVGRTWELFF
TRBD1	-	TRBV7-3	TRBJ2-7	TGTGCCAGCCGCAGGGGGTCCTACGAGCAGTACTTC	CASRRGSYEQYF
TRBD1	-	TRBV28	TRBJ1-2	TGTGCCAGCAGCTGGGATACAGGGGGCGCTTCCGTTAACTATGGCTACACCTTC	CASSWDTGGASVNYGYTF